The 25 T cell receptor beta chains given below trace back to one sample, sequenced in a study of Ad26.COV2.S vaccination and SARS-CoV-2 variants. Treatment indicated: 15 to 20 received Ad26.COV2.S at low or high dose, single or two shots; 5 received placebo; per-sample allocation not given. On day 63 after the first injection, vaccine and placebo recipients gave samples. Only in-frame clones appear in the TCRdb table, and some are missing; sequencing was by immunoSEQ multiplex PCR. The sample holds 350,000 to 450,000 clones; around 91% are singletons and the top ten take 1.5% to 2%. Sequencing was performed on peripheral blood, taken in a trial of Ad26.COV2.S vaccine versus placebo. The receptor source for this set is a person between 18 and 65 years old who received the Ad26.COV2.S COVID-19 vaccine or a placebo.

This sequence joins TRBV15 and TRBJ2-6; no firm D call. The CDR3 is 16 residues long. With 3 bases removed from V and 1 base from J, the gap between germline ends came to 10 bases. Germline V gene lookup returns CDR1 LNHNV and CDR2 YYDKDF (reference sequence). In nucleotides, the CDR3 is TGTGCCACCAGCAGGGACCTGAGTTCTGGGGCCAACGTCCTGACTTTC. Protein sequence: CATSRDLSSGANVLTF. Full variable domain (outside the CDR3, taken from reference TRBV15 and TRBJ2-6): DAMVIQNPRYQVTQFGKPVTLSCSQTLNHNVMYWYQQKSSQAPKLLFHYYDKDFNNEADTPDNFQSRRPNTSFCFLDIRSPGLGDTAMYLCATSRDLSSGANVLTFGAGSRLTVL.

The chain carries TRBV5-1 and TRBJ2-7; the match to TRBD1 covers 8 bases. CDR1 is SGHRS, CDR2 YFSETQ, per germline. This CDR3 is built from 13 residues. V gave up 5 bases and J gave up 1 base; unmatched junction bases: 2. CDR3 loop: CASRGQDSYEQYF. DNA for the CDR3: TGCGCCAGCAGGGGACAGGATTCCTACGAGCAGTACTTC. The full variable domain, completed using reference TRBV5-1 and TRBJ2-7, is KAGVTQTPRYLIKTRGQQVTLSCSPISGHRSVSWYQQTPGQGLQFLFEYFSETQRNKGNFPGRFSGRQFSNSRSEMNVSTLELGDSALYLCASRGQDSYEQYFGPGTRLTVT.

This chain joins TRBV11-3 and TRBJ1-1; maybe TRBD1 (5 bases). V was trimmed by 5 bases and J by 5 bases, leaving 18 bases between them. Germline V gene lookup returns CDR1 SGHNT and CDR2 YENEEA. This CDR3 has 15 amino acids. The CDR3 DNA reads as TGTGCCAGCAGCCTCTCCACGGGGCCAGGAACTGAAGCTTTCTTT. This translates into CASSLSTGPGTEAFF.

The chain links TRBV27 to TRBJ2-4; D uncertain. Germline assignment: CDR1 MNHEY and CDR2 SMNVEV (reference sequence). The CDR3 is made up of 17 amino acids. The V end lost 0 bases, the J end lost 0 bases, and 12 bases lay between the germline ends. CDR3 protein: CASSLSSPELAKNIQYF. CDR3 nucleotide sequence: TGTGCCAGCAGTTTATCGTCGCCTGAGCTAGCCAAAAACATTCAGTACTTC.

J is TRBJ1-3 and V is TRBV11-3, with 11 bases that match TRBD1. Looked up from germline, CDR1 is SGHNT and CDR2 is YENEEA. This CDR3 comprises 16 residues. V shed 5 bases, J shed 4 bases, and the junction held 7 bases outside the gene matches. CDR3 sequence reads: CASSPGQGAGGNTIYF. The CDR3 nucleotides read TGTGCCAGCAGCCCTGGACAGGGGGCAGGGGGAAACACCATATATTTT.

CDR3 coding DNA: TGTGCCTGGACCCTAGCGGGAGGTCCCGAGCAGTACTTC. Translating it yields CAWTLAGGPEQYF. V gene TRBV30 combines with J gene TRBJ2-7; 11 positions match TRBD2. V lost 4 bases and J lost 6; bases outside the gene matches: 5. The CDR3 contains 13 residues. Germline loops: CDR1 GTSNPN, CDR2 SVGIG (reference sequence).

The V call is TRBV30, the J call TRBJ2-7; 10 bases are a match to TRBD2. Germline-derived CDR1 and CDR2 are GTSNPN and SVGIG (reference sequence). This CDR3 contains 15 residues. The ends lost 1 base at V and 1 base at J; junction bases unmatched: 4. CDR3 DNA: TGTGCCTGGAGTGGGGGGACTAGCGCTTCCTACGAGCAGTACTTC. Amino acid sequence: CAWSGGTSASYEQYF.

The chain joins TRBV12-5 to TRBJ1-2; 7 nucleotides align to TRBD1. The CDR3 totals 16 residues. Germline CDR1 and CDR2: LGHNT and FRNRAP. Trimming removed 5 bases from V and 4 bases from J; junction bases left unmatched: 13. Here the CDR3 reads CASGADRTGGFYGYTF. CDR3 DNA sequence: TGTGCTAGTGGTGCAGACCGGACAGGCGGATTCTATGGCTACACCTTC.

The CDR3 spells CASSQPTGRRPLNYGYTF. CDR3 DNA: TGTGCCAGCAGCCAACCAACAGGGAGGAGGCCGCTAAACTATGGCTACACCTTC. The J gene is TRBJ1-2, the V gene TRBV7-9; D possibly corresponds to TRBD1 (6 bases). The germline V gene encodes CDR1 SEHNR and CDR2 FQNEAQ (reference sequence). Trimming removed 5 bases at V and 2 bases at J, with 24 bases between. This CDR3 is 18 amino acids long.

V gene TRBV23-1 combines with J gene TRBJ1-5; D remains ambiguous. TRBV23-1 is an open reading frame whose function is uncertain. CDR3 size: 13 residues. Trimming cost V 9 bases and J 7 bases, with 16 bases left between them. CDR3 coding DNA: TGCGCCAGGATCCTTTCGTCGTTGCAGCCCCAGCATTTT. It translates to CARILSSLQPQHF.

This chain links TRBV2 with TRBJ1-3, with D unresolved. V gave up 6 bases and J gave up 0 bases, with 15 bases separating them. This CDR3 comprises 16 residues. CDR1 and CDR2 from the germline V gene are SNHLY and FYNNEI. The CDR3 DNA sequence: TGTGCCAGCAGCTCCTGGACGGCGGTCTCTGGAAACACCATATATTTT. It codes for CASSSWTAVSGNTIYF.

The sample holds a few counts of this clone. The chain recombines TRBV5-3 with TRBJ2-1; 16 bases align to TRBD2. TRBV5-3 is identified as an open reading frame with a role that is uncertain. After removal of 0 bases from V and 0 bases from J, the junction contained 6 bases not matched to a gene. The CDR3 has 20 residues. As DNA, the CDR3 is TGTGCCAGAAGCTTGGTGGGACTAGCGGGAGGGCGGAGCTCCTACAATGAGCAGTTCTTC. Protein product: CARSLVGLAGGRSSYNEQFF.

The chain employs TRBV18 and TRBJ2-1, with 9 bases that match TRBD2. The CDR3 spans 15 residues. Germline V gene data show CDR1 as KGHSH and CDR2 as LQKENI. The ends lost 3 bases at V and 4 bases at J; junction bases unmatched: 4. This CDR3 is CASSPVAGEYNEQFF. The CDR3 DNA is TGTGCCAGCTCACCGGTAGCGGGAGAGTACAATGAGCAGTTCTTC.

The gene calls are TRBV3-1 (or the pseudogene TRBV3-2) and TRBJ2-7; D gene unclear. V dropped 0 bases and J dropped 3 bases, with 9 bases sitting between them. Per germline, CDR1 LGHDT and CDR2 YNNKEL (reference sequence). This CDR3 comprises 14 residues. For the CDR3, the DNA is TGTGCCAGCAGCCAAGATATAACGGGCTACGAGCAGTACTTC. Its translation: CASSQDITGYEQYF.

Concerning this clone itself: This same CDR3 is encoded by further DNA sequences in the sample. The chain joins TRBV5-6 to TRBJ1-6, with D tentatively TRBD1 (6 bases). V was shortened by 4 bases and J by 0 bases, with 14 bases between the two germline ends. CDR3 length: 17 amino acids. The germline CDR1 and CDR2 sequences are SGHDT and YYEEEE. CDR3 loop: CASSPRQERSYNSPLHF. CDR3 sequence (DNA): TGTGCCAGCAGCCCAAGACAGGAACGCTCCTATAATTCACCCCTCCACTTT.

The chain has TRBV5-1 and TRBJ2-3; D perhaps matches TRBD1 (6 bases). The CDR3 totals 15 residues. Germline CDR1 and CDR2: SGHRS and YFSETQ. V lost 0 bases and J 0 bases, leaving 8 bases between the germline ends. The CDR3 reads CASSLEQGSTDTQYF. CDR3 in DNA: TGCGCCAGCAGCTTGGAACAGGGCAGCACAGATACGCAGTATTTT.

The CDR3 region is CASSQPGKDTEAFF. As DNA, the CDR3 is TGTGCCAGCAGCCAGCCCGGAAAGGACACTGAAGCTTTCTTT. The V call is TRBV4-2, the J call TRBJ1-1, with D unclear. The V end was cut by 3 bases, the J end by 3 bases, with 11 bases between. Germline CDR1 and CDR2: LGHNA and YNFKEQ. This CDR3 region has 14 residues.

The chain is built from TRBV2 and TRBJ1-1; TRBD1 is a possible D gene (6 bases). CDR1 and CDR2 from the germline V gene are SNHLY and FYNNEI. The length of the CDR3 is 14 residues. Trimming shortened V by 7 bases and J by 2 bases, and 14 bases separated the two germline ends. CDR3 nucleotides: TGTGCCAGCACGTCGGACAGTTACAACACTGAAGCTTTCTTT. This translates into CASTSDSYNTEAFF. The entire variable domain, with the rest obtained from reference TRBV2 and TRBJ1-1, is as follows: EPEVTQTPSHQVTQMGQEVILRCVPISNHLYFYWYRQILGQKVEFLVSFYNNEISEKSEIFDDQFSVERPDGSNFTLKIRSTKLEDSAMYFCASTSDSYNTEAFFGQGTRLTVV.

The gene calls are TRBV29-1 and TRBJ2-5; tentatively, D is TRBD1 or TRBD2 (5 bases each). Germline loops: CDR1 SQVTM, CDR2 ANQGSEA. Trimming stripped 7 bases from V and 7 bases from J, with 10 bases between. The CDR3 is 10 residues long. The DNA for the CDR3 is TGCAGCGGTCTGAGGGGGACCCAGTACTTC. Its protein is CSGLRGTQYF.

The genes are TRBV18 and TRBJ2-7, with 10 bases aligning to TRBD1. The CDR3 extends over 15 amino acids. V was clipped by 5 bases and J by 5 bases; unmatched bases: 9. The germline gives CDR1 KGHSH, CDR2 LQKENI. As DNA, the CDR3 is TGTGCCAGCTCATCCCGGGACAGGGGCTTACACGAGCAGTACTTC. This codes for CASSSRDRGLHEQYF.

V is TRBV6-6 and J is TRBJ2-5; unclear D gene. The CDR3 runs 15 residues. V was shortened by 3 bases and J by 2 bases, with 13 bases between the two germline ends. Germline CDR1 MNHNY, CDR2 SVGAGI (reference sequence). The CDR3 loop is CASSYNSYDQETQYF. Here the CDR3 DNA reads TGTGCCAGCAGTTATAACAGCTACGATCAAGAGACCCAGTACTTC.

The V call is TRBV4-3, the J call TRBJ2-4; D is unclear. The CDR3 length is 15 residues. The V end lost 0 bases, the J end lost 8 bases, and 14 bases lay between the germline ends. Germline CDR1 and CDR2: LGHNA and YSLEER. The CDR3 nucleotides are TGCGCCAGCAGCCAAGAAGCCTCTCGTGGGGACATTCAGTACTTC. It translates to CASSQEASRGDIQYF.

The genes are TRBV4-1 and TRBJ1-2; possible D gene TRBD1, 5 bases. The CDR3 has 16 amino acids. CDR1 MGHRA and CDR2 YSYEKL come from the germline V gene. The germline V and J ends were trimmed by 1 base and 1 base, with 13 bases remaining between them. The CDR3 DNA reads TGCGCCAGCAGCCAAGGGGTAGTAGGGGATAACTATGGCTACACCTTC. This encodes CASSQGVVGDNYGYTF.

This clone was detected only once. The rearrangement joins TRBV29-1 to TRBJ2-1, with 11 bases lining up with TRBD1. V lost 6 bases and J lost 9; bases outside the gene matches: 4. Germline-derived CDR1 and CDR2 are SQVTM and ANQGSEA. CDR3 size: 12 residues. The CDR3 protein is CSVGQGAGEQFF. The CDR3 DNA reads as TGCAGCGTCGGACAGGGGGCAGGTGAGCAGTTCTTC.

This clone was seen once. This chain connects TRBV12-3 or TRBV12-4 to TRBJ2-2; no clear D gene. V lost 6 bases, J lost 6 bases, and 11 bases lay in between. The CDR3 has 13 residues. This CDR3 reads CASSPQDPGELFF. Written as DNA, the CDR3 is TGTGCCAGCAGCCCCCAGGATCCCGGGGAGCTGTTTTTT.